This T cell receptor beta chain was profiled in a study of T cell repertoires in cytomegalovirus infection. About the research overall: Recently described HLA-C-restricted plus well-studied HLA-B-restricted CMV epitopes were used. Shared public TCR beta signatures pointed to both CMV infection and a matching HLA type. Study outcomes and limitations: The ex vivo response was dominated by HLA-C-restricted CMV-specific TCR beta clonotypes.

Concerning this clonotype itself: Its antigen is not identified.

The CDR3 contains 13 residues. Per the germline V gene, CDR1 is MDHEN and CDR2 is SYDVKM. The V end was cut by 6 bases, the J end by 6 bases, with 14 bases between. TCRdb fed the reads into MiXCR, producing one record per CDR3 protein. Of hundreds of thousands of distinct CDR3 sequences listed, approximately 32% were seen once; the top ten hold 20%. The receptor's source is a human donor in good health (CMV status not recorded). Some clones in this sample may be carry-over from other donors' samples. Sequenced here: cultured PBMCs, sampled from culture after CMV antigen stimulation. This sequence joins TRBV28 and TRBJ1-2; D gene ambiguous. Here the CDR3 DNA reads TGTGCCAGCAGGGCTACAAGGACTAATGGCTACACCTTC. It yields the protein CASRATRTNGYTF.